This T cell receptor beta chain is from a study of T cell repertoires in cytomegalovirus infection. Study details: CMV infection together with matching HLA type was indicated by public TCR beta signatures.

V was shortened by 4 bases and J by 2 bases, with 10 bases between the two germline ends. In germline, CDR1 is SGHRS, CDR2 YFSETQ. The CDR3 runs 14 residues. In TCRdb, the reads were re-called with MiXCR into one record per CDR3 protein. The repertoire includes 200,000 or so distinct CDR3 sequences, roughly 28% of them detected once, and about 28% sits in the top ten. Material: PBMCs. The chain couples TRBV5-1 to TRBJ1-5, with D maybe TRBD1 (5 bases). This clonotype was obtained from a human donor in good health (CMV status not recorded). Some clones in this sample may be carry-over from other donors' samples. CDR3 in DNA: TGCGCCAGCAGCGCGGGGGACCGCAATCAGCCCCAGCATTTT. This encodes CASSAGDRNQPQHF. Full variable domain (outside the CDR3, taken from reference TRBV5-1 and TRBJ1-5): KAGVTQTPRYLIKTRGQQVTLSCSPISGHRSVSWYQQTPGQGLQFLFEYFSETQRNKGNFPGRFSGRQFSNSRSEMNVSTLELGDSALYLCASSAGDRNQPQHFGDGTRLSIL.